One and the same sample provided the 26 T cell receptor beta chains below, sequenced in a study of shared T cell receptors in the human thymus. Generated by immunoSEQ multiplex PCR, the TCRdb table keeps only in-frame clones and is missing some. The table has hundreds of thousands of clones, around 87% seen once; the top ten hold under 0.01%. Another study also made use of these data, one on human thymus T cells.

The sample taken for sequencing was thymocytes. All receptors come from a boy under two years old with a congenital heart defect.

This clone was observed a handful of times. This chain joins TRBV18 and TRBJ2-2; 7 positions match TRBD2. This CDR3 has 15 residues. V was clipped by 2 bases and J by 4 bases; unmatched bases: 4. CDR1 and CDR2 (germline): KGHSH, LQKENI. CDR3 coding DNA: TGTGCCAGCTCACCAGCAGGGAGGGGCACCGGGGAGCTGTTTTTT. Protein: CASSPAGRGTGELFF.

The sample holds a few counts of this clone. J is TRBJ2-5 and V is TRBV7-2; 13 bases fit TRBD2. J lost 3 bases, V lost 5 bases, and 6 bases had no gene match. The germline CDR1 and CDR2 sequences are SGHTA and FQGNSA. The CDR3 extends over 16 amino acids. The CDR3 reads CASSPPGTSGEETQYF. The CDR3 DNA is TGTGCCAGCAGCCCCCCCGGGACTAGCGGGGAAGAGACCCAGTACTTC.

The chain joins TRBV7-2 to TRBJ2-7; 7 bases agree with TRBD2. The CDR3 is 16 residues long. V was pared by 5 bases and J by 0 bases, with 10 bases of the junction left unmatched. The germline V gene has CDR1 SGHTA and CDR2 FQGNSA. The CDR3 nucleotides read TGTGCCAGCAGCACCCCGCACCGGGACTACTCCTACGAGCAGTACTTC. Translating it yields CASSTPHRDYSYEQYF.

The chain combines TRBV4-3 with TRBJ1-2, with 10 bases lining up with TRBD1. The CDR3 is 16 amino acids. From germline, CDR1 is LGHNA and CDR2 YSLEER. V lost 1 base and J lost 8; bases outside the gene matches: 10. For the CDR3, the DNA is TGCGCCAGCAGCCAAGGGGACAGGGGTATTGGGATGGGCTACACCTTC. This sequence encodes CASSQGDRGIGMGYTF.

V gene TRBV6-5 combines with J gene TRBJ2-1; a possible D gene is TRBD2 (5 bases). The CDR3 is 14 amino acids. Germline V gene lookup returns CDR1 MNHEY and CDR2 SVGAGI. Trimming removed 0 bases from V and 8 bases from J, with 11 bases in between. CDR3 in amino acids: CASSYSKGVDEQFF. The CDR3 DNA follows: TGTGCCAGCAGTTACTCGAAGGGAGTCGATGAGCAGTTCTTC.

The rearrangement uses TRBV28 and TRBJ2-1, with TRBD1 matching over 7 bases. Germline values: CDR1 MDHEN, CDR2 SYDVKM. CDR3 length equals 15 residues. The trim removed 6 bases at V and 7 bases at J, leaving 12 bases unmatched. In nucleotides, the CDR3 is TGTGCCAGCAGCAGGGACAGCTCTTTGAGGAATGAGCAGTTCTTC. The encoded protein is CASSRDSSLRNEQFF.

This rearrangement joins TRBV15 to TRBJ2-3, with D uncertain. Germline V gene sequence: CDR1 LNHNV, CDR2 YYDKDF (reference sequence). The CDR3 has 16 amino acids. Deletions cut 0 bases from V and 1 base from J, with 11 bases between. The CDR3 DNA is TGTGCCACCAGCAGAGATTCTAGGTGGGGCACAGATACGCAGTATTTT. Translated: CATSRDSRWGTDTQYF.

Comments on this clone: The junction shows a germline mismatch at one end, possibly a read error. The CDR3 DNA reads TGTGCCAGCAGTTTTATAAGGGACAGTGCTTCACCCCTCAACTTT. Its protein is CASSFIRDSASPLNF. The chain recombines TRBV2 with TRBJ1-6, with TRBD1 identical over 7 bases. CDR3 size: 15 residues. CDR1 and CDR2 from the germline V gene are SNHLY and FYNNEI.

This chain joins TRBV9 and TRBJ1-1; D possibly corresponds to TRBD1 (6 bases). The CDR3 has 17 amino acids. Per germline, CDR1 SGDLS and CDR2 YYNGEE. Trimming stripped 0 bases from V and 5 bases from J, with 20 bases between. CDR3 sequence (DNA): TGTGCCAGCAGCGTAGAGGTTGGGGCGAGGGGGTTGACTGAAGCTTTCTTT. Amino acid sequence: CASSVEVGARGLTEAFF.

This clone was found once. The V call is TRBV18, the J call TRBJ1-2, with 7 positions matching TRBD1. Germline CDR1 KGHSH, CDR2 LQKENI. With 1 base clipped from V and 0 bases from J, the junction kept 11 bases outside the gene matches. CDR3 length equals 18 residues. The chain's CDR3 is CASSPQDRARVANYGYTF. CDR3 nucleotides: TGTGCCAGCTCACCACAAGACAGGGCTAGGGTAGCTAACTATGGCTACACCTTC.

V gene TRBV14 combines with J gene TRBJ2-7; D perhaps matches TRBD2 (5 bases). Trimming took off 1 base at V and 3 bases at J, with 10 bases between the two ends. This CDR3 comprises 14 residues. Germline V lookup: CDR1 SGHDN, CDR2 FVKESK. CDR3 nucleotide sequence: TGTGCCAGCAGCCAAGCCCGGAGGTTCTACGAGCAGTACTTC. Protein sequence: CASSQARRFYEQYF.

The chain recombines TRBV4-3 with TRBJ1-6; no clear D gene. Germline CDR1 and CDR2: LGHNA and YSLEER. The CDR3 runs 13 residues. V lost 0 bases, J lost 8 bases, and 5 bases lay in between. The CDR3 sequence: CASSQEPDSPLHF. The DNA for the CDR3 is TGCGCCAGCAGCCAAGAACCAGATTCACCCCTCCACTTT.

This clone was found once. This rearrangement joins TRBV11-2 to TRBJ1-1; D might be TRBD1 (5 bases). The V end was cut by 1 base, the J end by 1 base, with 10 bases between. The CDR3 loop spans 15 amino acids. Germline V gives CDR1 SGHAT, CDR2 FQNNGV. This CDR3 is CASSLGAQGNTEAFF. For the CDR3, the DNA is TGTGCCAGCAGCTTAGGGGCGCAGGGGAACACTGAAGCTTTCTTT.

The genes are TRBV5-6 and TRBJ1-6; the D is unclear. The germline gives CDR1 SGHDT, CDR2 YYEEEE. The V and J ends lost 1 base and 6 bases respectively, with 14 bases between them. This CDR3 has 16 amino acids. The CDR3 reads CASSLQPAGINSPLHF. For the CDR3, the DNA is TGTGCCAGCAGCTTGCAGCCCGCAGGAATTAATTCACCCCTCCACTTT.

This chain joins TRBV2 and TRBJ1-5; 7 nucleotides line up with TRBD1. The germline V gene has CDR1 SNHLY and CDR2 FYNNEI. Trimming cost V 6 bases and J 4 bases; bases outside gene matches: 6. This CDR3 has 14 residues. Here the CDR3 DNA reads TGTGCCAGCAGAGACAGGGTCGCAAATCAGCCCCAGCATTTT. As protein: CASRDRVANQPQHF.

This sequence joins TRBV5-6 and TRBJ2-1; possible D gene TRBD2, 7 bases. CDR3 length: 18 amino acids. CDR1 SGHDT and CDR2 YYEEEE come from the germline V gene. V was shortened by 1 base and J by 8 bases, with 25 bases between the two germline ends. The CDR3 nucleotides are TGTGCCAGCAGCTTGTTTTTTCTGGGGGGGCCATCGATTGATGAGCAGTTCTTC. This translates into CASSLFFLGGPSIDEQFF.

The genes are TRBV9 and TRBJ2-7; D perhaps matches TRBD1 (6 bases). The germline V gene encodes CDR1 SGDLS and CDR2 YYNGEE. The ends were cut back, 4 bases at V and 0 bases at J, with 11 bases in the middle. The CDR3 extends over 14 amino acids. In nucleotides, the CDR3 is TGTGCCAGCAGCCCTGACAGGATCTCCTACGAGCAGTACTTC. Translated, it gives CASSPDRISYEQYF. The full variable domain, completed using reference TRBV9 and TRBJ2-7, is DSGVTQTPKHLITATGQRVTLRCSPRSGDLSVYWYQQSLDQGLQFLIQYYNGEERAKGNILERFSAQQFPDLHSELNLSSLELGDSALYFCASSPDRISYEQYFGPGTRLTVT.

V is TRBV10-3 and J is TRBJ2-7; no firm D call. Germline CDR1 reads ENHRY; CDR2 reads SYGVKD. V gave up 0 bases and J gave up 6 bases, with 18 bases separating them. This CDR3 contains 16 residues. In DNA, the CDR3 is TGTGCCATCAGTGAGTCCTTGGGCCCCGTGAACGGCGAGCAGTACTTC. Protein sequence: CAISESLGPVNGEQYF.

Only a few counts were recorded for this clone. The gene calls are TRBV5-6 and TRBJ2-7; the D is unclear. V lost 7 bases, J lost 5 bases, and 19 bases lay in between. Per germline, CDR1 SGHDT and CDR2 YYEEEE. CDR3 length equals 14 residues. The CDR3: CASRPKWPRDEQYF. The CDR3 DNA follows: TGTGCCAGCCGCCCAAAATGGCCCCGGGACGAGCAGTACTTC.

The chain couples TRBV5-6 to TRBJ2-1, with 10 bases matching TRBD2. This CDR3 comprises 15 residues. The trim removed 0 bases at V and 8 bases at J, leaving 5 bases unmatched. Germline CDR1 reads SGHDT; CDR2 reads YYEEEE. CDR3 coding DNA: TGTGCCAGCAGCTTGGCGTCCGGGACTAGCGATGAGCAGTTCTTC. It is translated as CASSLASGTSDEQFF. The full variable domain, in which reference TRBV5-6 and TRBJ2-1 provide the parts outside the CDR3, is DAGVTQSPTHLIKTRGQQVTLRCSPKSGHDTVSWYQQALGQGPQFIFQYYEEEERQRGNFPDRFSGHQFPNYSSELNVNALLLGDSALYLCASSLASGTSDEQFFGPGTRLTVL.

The CDR3 nucleotides are TGTGCCAGCATTGGACAGGGCAATCAGCCCCAGCATTTT. Translated, it gives CASIGQGNQPQHF. The chain couples TRBV28 to TRBJ1-5; 7 nucleotides align to TRBD1. CDR3 length equals 13 residues. V shed 7 bases and J 2 bases; nucleotides not matched to a gene: 2. Looked up from germline, CDR1 is MDHEN and CDR2 is SYDVKM.

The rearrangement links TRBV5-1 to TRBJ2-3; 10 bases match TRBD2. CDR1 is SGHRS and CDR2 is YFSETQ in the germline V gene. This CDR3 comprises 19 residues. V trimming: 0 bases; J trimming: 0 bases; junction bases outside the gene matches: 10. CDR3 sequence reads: CASSLAGLAGANSTDTQYF. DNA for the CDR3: TGCGCCAGCAGCTTGGCCGGGCTAGCGGGGGCCAATAGCACAGATACGCAGTATTTT.

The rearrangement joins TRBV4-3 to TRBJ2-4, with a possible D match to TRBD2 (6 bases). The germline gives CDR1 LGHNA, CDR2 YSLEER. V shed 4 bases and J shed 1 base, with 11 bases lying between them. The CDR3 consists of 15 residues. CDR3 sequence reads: CASSRRSGAKNIQYF. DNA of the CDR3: TGCGCCAGCAGCCGGAGGAGCGGGGCCAAAAACATTCAGTACTTC.

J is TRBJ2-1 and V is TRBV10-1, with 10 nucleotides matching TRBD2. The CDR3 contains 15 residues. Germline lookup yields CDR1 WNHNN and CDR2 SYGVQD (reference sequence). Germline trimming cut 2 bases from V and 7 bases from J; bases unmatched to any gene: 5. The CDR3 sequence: CASSEDPSGSNEQFF. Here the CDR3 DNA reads TGCGCCAGCAGTGAGGATCCTAGCGGGAGTAATGAGCAGTTCTTC.

The CDR3 DNA reads TGTGCCAGCAGACGCCGGACAGGGGGGGACATGAACACTGAAGCTTTCTTT. Encoded protein: CASRRRTGGDMNTEAFF. The chain combines TRBV28 with TRBJ1-1; 10 positions match TRBD1. This CDR3 region has 17 residues. V was clipped by 6 bases and J by 0 bases; unmatched bases: 10. CDR1 is MDHEN and CDR2 is SYDVKM in the germline V gene.

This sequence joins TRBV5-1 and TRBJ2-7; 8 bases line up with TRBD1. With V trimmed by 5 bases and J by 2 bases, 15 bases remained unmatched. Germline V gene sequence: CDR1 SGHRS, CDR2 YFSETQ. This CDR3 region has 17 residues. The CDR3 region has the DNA TGCGCCAGCAGTGGGACAGGAGGCGGACTAACCCCCTACGAGCAGTACTTC. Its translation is CASSGTGGGLTPYEQYF.